The 30 T cell receptor beta chains below all came from one sample that was sequenced in a study of shared clonotypes between healthy human individuals. CD45RO-negative cells were positively selected for CCR7, leaving out terminally differentiated effector memory CD45RA+ cells. The method was immunoSEQ multiplex PCR; TCRdb's version includes in-frame clones alone and lacks a portion of them. The sample includes about 2.1 million clones, around 95% of them seen just once. The specimen sequenced was naive CD8+ T cells from PBMCs. The source is a man aged 18 to 35 in good health. Some clones in this sample may be carry-over from other donors' samples.

This clone was detected only a few times. J is TRBJ1-1 and V is TRBV19, with D possibly being TRBD1 (5 bases). Per germline, CDR1 LNHDA and CDR2 SQIVND (reference sequence). The CDR3 loop spans 14 amino acids. Trimming removed 9 bases at V and 0 bases at J, with 14 bases between. The CDR3 reads CARMCRGMNTEAFF. CDR3 DNA: TGTGCCAGGATGTGTAGGGGAATGAACACTGAAGCTTTCTTT. Combining the CDR3 with reference TRBV19 and TRBJ1-1 gives the whole variable domain DGGITQSPKYLFRKEGQNVTLSCEQNLNHDAMYWYRQDPGQGLRLIYYSQIVNDFQKGDIAEGYSVSREKKESFPLTVTSAQKNPTAFYLCARMCRGMNTEAFFGQGTRLTVV.

The rearrangement joins TRBV9 to TRBJ2-2, with D uncertain. V was shortened by 0 bases and J by 6 bases, with 6 bases between the two germline ends. The CDR3 extends over 13 amino acids. In germline, CDR1 is SGDLS, CDR2 YYNGEE. The CDR3 here is CASSVGPPGELFF. CDR3 coding DNA: TGTGCCAGCAGCGTAGGGCCCCCCGGGGAGCTGTTTTTT.

This sequence joins TRBV7-2 and TRBJ2-5; 10 bases are a match to TRBD2. Germline assignment: CDR1 SGHTA and CDR2 FQGNSA. J lost 3 bases, V lost 3 bases, and 7 bases had no gene match. The CDR3 contains 16 residues. The CDR3 protein is CASSFGLAGAKETQYF. The CDR3 bases are TGTGCCAGCAGCTTTGGCCTAGCGGGAGCCAAAGAGACCCAGTACTTC.

The rearrangement joins TRBV7-8 to TRBJ1-4; TRBD1 agrees at 9 bases. CDR3 length: 15 residues. J gave up 7 bases and V 8 bases, and 11 bases lay outside the gene matches. CDR1 and CDR2 (germline): SGHVS, FQNEAQ. CDR3 in amino acids: CASGNPGTGFEKLFF. The CDR3 DNA is TGTGCCAGCGGCAATCCCGGGACAGGGTTTGAAAAACTGTTTTTT.

The V gene is TRBV27, the J gene TRBJ2-7, with a tentative D call TRBD1 (5 bases). The V end was cut by 0 bases, the J end by 7 bases, with 10 bases between. The CDR3 contains 13 residues. CDR1 and CDR2 from the germline V gene are MNHEY and SMNVEV (reference sequence). DNA for the CDR3: TGTGCCAGCAGTTTATCGGGGCCTCTTGAGCAGTACTTC. Amino acid sequence: CASSLSGPLEQYF.

The chain employs TRBV20-1 and TRBJ2-7, with D maybe TRBD1 (6 bases). Per germline, CDR1 DFQATT and CDR2 SNEGSKA (reference sequence). The CDR3 covers 11 residues. Trimming took 6 bases from V and 5 from J, leaving 11 bases between them. CDR3 residues: CSARDTNEQYF. The DNA of the CDR3 is TGCAGTGCCAGGGACACCAACGAGCAGTACTTC.

The chain is built from TRBV28 and TRBJ2-7; D not resolved. The CDR3 loop spans 15 amino acids. CDR1 is MDHEN and CDR2 is SYDVKM in the germline V gene. V gave up 4 bases and J gave up 1 base, with 14 bases separating them. CDR3 nucleotide sequence: TGTGCCAGCAGTTCACCCGACACCCGATCCTACGAGCAGTACTTC. Translating gives CASSSPDTRSYEQYF. Full variable domain (outside the CDR3, taken from reference TRBV28 and TRBJ2-7): DVKVTQSSRYLVKRTGEKVFLECVQDMDHENMFWYRQDPGLGLRLIYFSYDVKMKEKGDIPEGYSVSREKKERFSLILESASTNQTSMYLCASSSPDTRSYEQYFGPGTRLTVT.

The sample holds a few counts of this clone. The rearrangement links TRBV25-1 to TRBJ1-1, with D tentatively TRBD1 (5 bases). Germline V gene data show CDR1 as MGHDK and CDR2 as SYGVNS. Deletions cut 9 bases from V and 2 bases from J, with 10 bases between. This CDR3 has 12 residues. The chain's CDR3 is CASTGPNTEAFF. The CDR3 DNA reads as TGTGCCAGTACGGGGCCAAACACTGAAGCTTTCTTT.

The rearrangement links TRBV7-8 to TRBJ2-1, with D possibly TRBD1 on 6 matching bases. The V end was cut by 6 bases, the J end by 1 base, with 7 bases between. From germline, CDR1 is SGHVS and CDR2 FQNEAQ. The CDR3 consists of 13 residues. The CDR3 here is CASRQGSYNEQFF. CDR3 in DNA: TGTGCCAGCAGGCAGGGGTCCTACAATGAGCAGTTCTTC. Drawing the rest from reference TRBV7-8 and TRBJ2-1, the complete variable domain is GAGVSQSPRYKVAKRGQDVALRCDPISGHVSLFWYQQALGQGPEFLTYFQNEAQLDKSGLPSDRFFAERPEGSVSTLKIQRTQQEDSAVYLCASRQGSYNEQFFGPGTRLTVL.

This clone was detected once. This chain links TRBV5-3 with TRBJ1-2, with D hard to call. TRBV5-3 is designated an ORF whose function remains uncertain. The ends were cut back, 4 bases at V and 2 bases at J, with 12 bases in the middle. The CDR3 runs 14 residues. CDR3 bases: TGTGCCAGAAGCGGGGAATCAGGAAACTATGGCTACACCTTC. It yields the protein CARSGESGNYGYTF.

V usage is TRBV11-2 and J usage is TRBJ1-2; D gene unclear. Germline V gene data show CDR1 as SGHAT and CDR2 as FQNNGV. V lost 6 bases and J 5 bases, leaving 10 bases between the germline ends. The CDR3 is made up of 12 amino acids. The CDR3 sequence is CASRRYGYGYTF. CDR3 bases: TGTGCCAGCAGGAGGTATGGGTATGGCTACACCTTC.

This rearrangement joins TRBV5-6 to TRBJ2-7; no firm D call. Germline CDR1 reads SGHDT; CDR2 reads YYEEEE. V lost 0 bases and J lost 3, with 7 bases in between. This CDR3 has 13 amino acids. CDR3: CASSLEVDYEQYF. DNA of the CDR3: TGTGCCAGCAGCTTGGAGGTGGACTACGAGCAGTACTTC.

This chain connects TRBV10-3 to TRBJ2-2, with D perhaps matching TRBD1 or TRBD2 (5 bases each). The CDR3 runs 16 residues. CDR1 is ENHRY and CDR2 is SYGVKD in the germline V gene. V was clipped by 7 bases and J by 6 bases, with 21 bases between them. The CDR3 spells CAINGGQGVQAGELFF. CDR3 coding DNA: TGTGCCATCAACGGCGGGCAGGGCGTGCAAGCCGGGGAGCTGTTTTTT.

The rearrangement joins TRBV11-1 to TRBJ2-1, with D unresolved. V shed 1 base and J shed 1 base, with 5 bases lying between them. CDR1 and CDR2 (germline): SGHAT, FQDESV (reference sequence). CDR3 length: 14 residues. CDR3: CASSLEMSYNEQFF. The CDR3 coding sequence is TGTGCCAGCAGCTTAGAGATGTCCTACAATGAGCAGTTCTTC. The full variable domain, with the rest looked up from reference TRBV11-1 and TRBJ2-1, is EAEVAQSPRYKITEKSQAVAFWCDPISGHATLYWYRQILGQGPELLVQFQDESVVDDSQLPKDRFSAERLKGVDSTLKIQPAELGDSAMYLCASSLEMSYNEQFFGPGTRLTVL.

This chain uses TRBV19 with TRBJ2-7; D call uncertain. CDR3 length: 13 amino acids. The germline V gene encodes CDR1 LNHDA and CDR2 SQIVND (reference sequence). V lost 1 base to trimming and J lost 5 bases, with 9 bases between them. CDR3 region: CASSIVGVDEQYF. CDR3 coding DNA: TGTGCCAGTAGTATAGTTGGGGTCGACGAGCAGTACTTC.

This chain joins TRBV6-5 and TRBJ2-7, with D possibly being TRBD1 (6 bases). Germline values: CDR1 MNHEY, CDR2 SVGAGI. The CDR3 extends over 13 amino acids. Trimming took 10 bases from V and 5 from J, leaving 18 bases between them. The CDR3 bases are TGTGCCACCTCAGGGTACAGGGCCCACGAGCAGTACTTC. Its translation: CATSGYRAHEQYF.

The chain recombines TRBV7-9 with TRBJ2-1; D is perhaps TRBD1 (5 bases). Germline CDR1 and CDR2: SEHNR and FQNEAQ (reference sequence). The V end was cut by 0 bases, the J end by 8 bases, with 11 bases between. The CDR3 loop spans 14 amino acids. CDR3: CASSLALLGDEQFF. The CDR3 nucleotides read TGTGCCAGCAGCTTAGCCCTCCTAGGGGATGAGCAGTTCTTC.

The chain couples TRBV27 to TRBJ2-7; 9 bases are shared with TRBD1. The germline V gene has CDR1 MNHEY and CDR2 SMNVEV (reference sequence). Trimming took 8 bases from V and 5 from J; bases not matched to a gene: 13. This CDR3 has 15 amino acids. The CDR3 region has the DNA TGTGCCAGCCGGGACAGGGTCAGGTCTTCCCACGAGCAGTACTTC. Residues: CASRDRVRSSHEQYF.

The rearrangement uses TRBV11-2 and TRBJ2-7; the D is unclear. Germline V gene lookup returns CDR1 SGHAT and CDR2 FQNNGV. The CDR3 is 16 amino acids. The V and J ends lost 1 base and 6 bases respectively, with 19 bases between them. CDR3 in DNA: TGTGCCAGCAGCTTAGCTTTTCGGAGTCGTACGGGCGAGCAGTACTTC. Its protein product is CASSLAFRSRTGEQYF. The entire variable domain, with the rest obtained from reference TRBV11-2 and TRBJ2-7, is as follows: EAGVAQSPRYKIIEKRQSVAFWCNPISGHATLYWYQQILGQGPKLLIQFQNNGVVDDSQLPKDRFSAERLKGVDSTLKIQPAKLEDSAVYLCASSLAFRSRTGEQYFGPGTRLTVT.

J is TRBJ2-1 and V is TRBV15; TRBD2 agrees at 13 bases. Trimming removed 5 bases from V and 6 bases from J; junction bases left unmatched: 7. The CDR3 runs 16 residues. Per the germline V gene, CDR1 is LNHNV and CDR2 is YYDKDF (reference sequence). In DNA, the CDR3 is TGTGCCACCAGCTCGCCGGGACTAGCGGGACTCAATGAGCAGTTCTTC. It is translated as CATSSPGLAGLNEQFF.

The chain couples TRBV9 to TRBJ2-3; TRBD2 matches at 7 bases. Germline-derived CDR1 and CDR2 are SGDLS and YYNGEE. J was trimmed by 4 bases and V by 0 bases; bases with no gene match: 5. The CDR3 has 15 residues. The CDR3 sequence: CASSVDVGGADTQYF. The CDR3, as DNA: TGTGCCAGCAGCGTAGATGTGGGGGGGGCAGATACGCAGTATTTT.

This chain joins TRBV29-1 and TRBJ1-1; 7 nucleotides match TRBD1. The CDR3 covers 15 residues. Germline V gene data show CDR1 as SQVTM and CDR2 as ANQGSEA. V was pared by 4 bases and J by 2 bases, with 10 bases of the junction left unmatched. In nucleotides, the CDR3 is TGCAGCGTTGCAAAGGGGGCGCGGGGAAACACTGAAGCTTTCTTT. This encodes CSVAKGARGNTEAFF.

This CDR3 is CASSLGVDYEQYF. Here the CDR3 DNA reads TGTGCCAGCAGTTTAGGGGTGGACTACGAGCAGTACTTC. V usage is TRBV27 and J usage is TRBJ2-7; the D is unclear. The CDR3 loop spans 13 amino acids. The germline gives CDR1 MNHEY, CDR2 SMNVEV (reference sequence). The V end lost 2 bases, the J end lost 3 bases, and 8 bases lay between the germline ends.

This chain uses TRBV29-1 with TRBJ1-1, with 9 positions matching TRBD1. The junction had 10 bases not matched to a gene; V was cut back by 4 bases and J by 4 bases. The CDR3 loop spans 15 amino acids. Germline V gives CDR1 SQVTM, CDR2 ANQGSEA. The CDR3 bases are TGCAGCGTTGGCGGGGACAGGGATATAGGCACTGAAGCTTTCTTT. It specifies CSVGGDRDIGTEAFF.

Turning to this clone: Other DNA sequences of this sample code for an identical CDR3. The chain employs TRBV5-1 and TRBJ2-1; TRBD1 or TRBD2 may be the D gene (5 bases each). V was pared by 5 bases and J by 7 bases, with 10 bases between. The V gene's germline CDR1 is SGHRS and CDR2 YFSETQ. The CDR3 has 12 amino acids. Here the CDR3 DNA reads TGCGCCAGCAGTTTCTGGGGGAATGAGCAGTTCTTC. Amino acid sequence: CASSFWGNEQFF.

This chain uses TRBV7-2 with TRBJ2-7; TRBD1 matches at 10 bases. The CDR3 has 15 amino acids. The germline V gene has CDR1 SGHTA and CDR2 FQGNSA. V lost 1 base to trimming and J lost 8 bases; unmatched junction nucleotides: 8. The CDR3 protein is CASSLGTGGGEKQYF. For the CDR3, the DNA is TGTGCCAGCAGCTTAGGGACAGGGGGGGGTGAAAAGCAGTACTTC.

J is TRBJ2-1 and V is TRBV7-8; weak D call: TRBD2 (6 bases). This CDR3 comprises 17 residues. Between the trimmed V and J ends, which lost 0 bases and 0 bases, there was a span of 12 bases. The germline V gene has CDR1 SGHVS and CDR2 FQNEAQ. The CDR3 loop is CASSLARGGGSYNEQFF. The CDR3 DNA reads TGTGCCAGCAGCTTAGCGCGGGGTGGGGGCTCCTACAATGAGCAGTTCTTC. The full variable domain, with the rest looked up from reference TRBV7-8 and TRBJ2-1, is GAGVSQSPRYKVAKRGQDVALRCDPISGHVSLFWYQQALGQGPEFLTYFQNEAQLDKSGLPSDRFFAERPEGSVSTLKIQRTQQEDSAVYLCASSLARGGGSYNEQFFGPGTRLTVL.

This rearrangement joins TRBV30 to TRBJ2-7; no clear D. V lost 1 base, J lost 5 bases, and 3 bases lay in between. The CDR3 extends over 10 amino acids. Per germline, CDR1 GTSNPN and CDR2 SVGIG (reference sequence). The CDR3: CAWSAHEQYF. The CDR3, as DNA: TGTGCCTGGAGTGCCCACGAGCAGTACTTC.

This clone was seen just once. The chain carries TRBV9 and TRBJ2-1; 11 nucleotides line up with TRBD2. Per germline, CDR1 SGDLS and CDR2 YYNGEE. Trimming cost V 0 bases and J 5 bases; bases outside gene matches: 10. This CDR3 is 18 amino acids long. The CDR3 sequence: CASSVAVSGTSGDNEQFF. CDR3 nucleotide sequence: TGTGCCAGCAGCGTAGCTGTTAGTGGGACTAGCGGAGACAATGAGCAGTTCTTC.

The rearrangement joins TRBV9 to TRBJ1-2, with a tentative D call TRBD1 (6 bases). The CDR3 runs 14 residues. With 0 bases removed from V and 5 bases from J, the gap between germline ends came to 11 bases. The germline V gene has CDR1 SGDLS and CDR2 YYNGEE. CDR3 coding DNA: TGTGCCAGCAGCGTAGCGGGGGCGGGATATGGCTACACCTTC. Protein product: CASSVAGAGYGYTF.